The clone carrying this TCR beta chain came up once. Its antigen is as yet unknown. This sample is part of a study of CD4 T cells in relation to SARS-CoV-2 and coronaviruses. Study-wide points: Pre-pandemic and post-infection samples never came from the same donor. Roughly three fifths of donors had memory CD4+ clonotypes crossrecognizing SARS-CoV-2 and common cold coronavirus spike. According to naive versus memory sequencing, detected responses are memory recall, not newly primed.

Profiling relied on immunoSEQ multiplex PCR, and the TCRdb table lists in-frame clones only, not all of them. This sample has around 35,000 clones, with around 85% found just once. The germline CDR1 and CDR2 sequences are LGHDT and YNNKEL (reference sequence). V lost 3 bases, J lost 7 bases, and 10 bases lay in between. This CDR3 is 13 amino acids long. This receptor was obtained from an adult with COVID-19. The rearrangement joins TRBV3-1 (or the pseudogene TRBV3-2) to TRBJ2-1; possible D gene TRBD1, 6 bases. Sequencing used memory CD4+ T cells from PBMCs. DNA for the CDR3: TGTGCCAGCAGCCATACAGGGTTTAATGAGCAGTTCTTC. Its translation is CASSHTGFNEQFF.